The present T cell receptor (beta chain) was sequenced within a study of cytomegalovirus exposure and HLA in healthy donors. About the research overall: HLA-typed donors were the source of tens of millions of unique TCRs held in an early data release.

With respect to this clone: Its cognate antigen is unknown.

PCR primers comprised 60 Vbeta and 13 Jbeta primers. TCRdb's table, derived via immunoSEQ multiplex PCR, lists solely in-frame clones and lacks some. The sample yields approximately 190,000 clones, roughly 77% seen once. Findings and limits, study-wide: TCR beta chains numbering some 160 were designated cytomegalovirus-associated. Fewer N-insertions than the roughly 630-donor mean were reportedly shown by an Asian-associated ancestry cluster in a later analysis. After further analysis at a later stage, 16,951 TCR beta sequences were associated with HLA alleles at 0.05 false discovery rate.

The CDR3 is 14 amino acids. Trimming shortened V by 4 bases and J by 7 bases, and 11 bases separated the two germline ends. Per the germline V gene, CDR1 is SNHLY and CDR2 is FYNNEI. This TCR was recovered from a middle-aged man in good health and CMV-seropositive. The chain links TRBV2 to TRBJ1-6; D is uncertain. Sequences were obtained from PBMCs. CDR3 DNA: TGTGCCAGCAGTGCGCTGGGAGCGAATTCACCCCTCCACTTT. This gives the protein CASSALGANSPLHF.